This TCR beta chain is from a study of T cell responses to AZD1222 COVID-19 vaccine. TCRdb keeps only in-frame clones here, not all; method: immunoSEQ multiplex PCR. The table has about 150,000 clones, 90% seen once. To note about this clone: Its antigen remains unknown.

The study, taken as a whole, reports: After two AZD1222 doses, spike-specific TCR breadth and depth rose versus day 0. Donors were chiefly white British, with a greater number of females, and clonal diversity was perhaps underestimated.

V lost 0 bases and J lost 3, with 8 bases in between. From germline, CDR1 is MNHEY and CDR2 SVGAGI. The CDR3 covers 14 residues. The chain carries TRBV6-5 and TRBJ1-1, with D possibly being TRBD1 (5 bases). The material sequenced was peripheral blood, taken on day 0 of AZD1222 vaccination. The receptor's source is an adult in good health. The CDR3 protein is CASSYSKGHTEAFF. As DNA, the CDR3 is TGTGCCAGCAGTTACTCGAAGGGACACACTGAAGCTTTCTTT.